This TCR beta chain came from a study of cytomegalovirus exposure and HLA in healthy donors (dated by TCRdb to about 2017). In terms of the full investigation: An earlier analysis of approximately 590 of the donors reported 250 to 350 Gb of sequence data and roughly 100 million unique TCR beta sequences from 150 million to 200 million T cells. An early release covering roughly 600 HLA-typed donors comprised about 300 gigabases of sequencing data and tens of millions of unique TCR sequences. Of the 350 to 400 genotyped donors, roughly 85% fell in the genetic ancestry cluster associated with self-reported Caucasian donors. The study was designed to test whether signatures of past pathogen exposure could be identified by cataloging public T cell receptors. The study profiled the T cell repertoires of under 700 subjects by immunosequencing and related them to cytomegalovirus serostatus. In addition to the first cohort of roughly 670 subjects, a separate validation cohort of under 150 different subjects was used. High-throughput TCR immunosequencing, statistical association of individual TCRs with disease status, and machine learning were combined to predict cytomegalovirus infection status. In a later analysis, previously published TCR beta repertoires from several hundred donors were re-analyzed and high-resolution HLA genotyping was added so that TCR occurrence patterns could be studied. Rather than using new phenotypic data, the later analysis identified candidate immune exposures from TCR beta sequences and from how often those sequences occurred across donors. To decide whether each TCR beta V gene segment behaved as functional or pseudogenic, an earlier analysis of some 580 of the donors relied on high-throughput TCR beta sequencing. Alongside the repertoire data, information on donor age, sex, ethnicity and CMV serostatus was compiled. In a later genetic analysis, genome-wide SNP genotypes for about 65% of the roughly 670 donors were used, and that subset was treated as a discovery cohort. Every discovery cohort repertoire had been produced on one sequencing platform. HLA typing included class I and class II loci at four-digit resolution. Typing coverage varied by locus: about 620-640 donors for A, B, C, DRB1 and DQB1; roughly 500 for DQA1; some 610 for DPA1; roughly 450 for DPB1. Roughly five DR-DQ haplotypes were handled as single units for association and clustering, since linkage in the cohort was strong. Among about 400 genotyped donors of the cohort, an average of roughly 230,000 unique TCR beta nucleotide sequences was sequenced per donor, of which 15% to 20% were non-productive. The investigation overall reported the following: Because some donors lacked HLA typing at each locus, the association tests relied only on the typed subset. Specific HLA alleles were associated with 18,000 or so TCR beta sequences at a false discovery rate of 0.05 in a later analysis. Some IMGT-functional V segments, including TRBV6-2 and TRBV6-3, could not be told apart with the 87-base-pair reads, so those segments were excluded. A total of 150 or so TCR beta chains were listed by the study as associated with cytomegalovirus. The authors suggested that the approach could potentially be extended to other disease states and immunological phenotypes. Only TCR beta chains were sequenced in this cohort, and the absence of alpha or paired-chain data limited detectable features. A later analysis found that most CMV-associated TCR beta chains appeared HLA-restricted, with HLA associations seemingly driven largely by CMV exposure. Immune exposure information for the cohort was limited to CMV serostatus. In vitro tests confirmed that a few of the cytomegalovirus-associated TCR beta chains recognize cytomegalovirus antigens. A further reported finding was that TCR beta sequences accurately predicted the HLA-A and HLA-B alleles for most subjects in the first cohort. Assigning TCR associations to individual alleles was difficult when HLA alleles, especially DR and DQ, strongly co-occurred. The presence/absence analyses assumed that sequencing depth was roughly uniform across donors, and that assumption may not be true. A later analysis found that HLA-associated TCR beta chains were more clonally expanded and had lower generation probabilities than equally common non-associated chains. Broadly in line with IMGT annotations, most TCR beta V segments showed up in productive rearrangements about 87% or about 30% of the time in an earlier analysis of several hundred of the donors. The sequencing pipeline was judged likely to have produced a cluster of highly shared sequence variants as a technical artifact. Cytomegalovirus status was reported to be diagnosed by the classifier with high specificity and sensitivity in both the original and validation cohorts. In a later analysis, TCR association rates were found to vary across HLA loci, with the most associated TCRs seen for DRB1 alleles and the fewest for HLA-C alleles. V-gene and J-gene trimming of TCR beta chains was associated with a missense DCLRE1C variant in a later genetic analysis, and the association was replicated in an independent cohort. A later analysis reported that several top co-occurrence clusters appeared linked to parvovirus B19, influenza, CMV and Epstein-Barr virus. Linkage disequilibrium might explain the correlated functional status among segregating V segments, but an unknown experimental factor could not be excluded. Approximately 16 rarely observed V segments, including chromosome 9 orphons, were excluded from the earlier analysis of about 500 of the donors because counts were too low. Compared with the roughly 710-donor mean, donors in an Asian-associated ancestry cluster had fewer N-insertions in productive TCRs, according to a later genetic analysis. Across donors, most TCR sequences were observed very rarely, whereas some public TCRs were present in many individuals.

Library generation was performed with the immunoSEQ multiplex PCR assay. A mixture of 60 forward primers for TCR Vbeta segments and 13 reverse primers for TCR Jbeta segments was used in the multiplex PCR. Amplification of the CDR3 region of rearranged TCR beta genes was performed with a multiplex PCR assay on genomic DNA. Amplified TCR beta libraries were sequenced as 87-base-pair reads on the Illumina HiSeq System. The study's processing was this. Across the 700 or so repertoires, a later analysis counted around 80 million unique TCR beta chains, 9.5 million to 13 million of which were shared by at least two donors. Raw reads were error-corrected and collapsed into unique sequences with a nearest-neighbor algorithm that merged closely related sequences to remove PCR and sequencing errors. To assign V, D and J gene segments, CDR3 sequences were aligned to IMGT reference sequences. For a sequence to be retained, a match of at least six nucleotides was required to both a V gene segment and a J gene segment. A rearrangement was called productive if the CDR3 had no stop codons and remained in frame with V and J, and every other rearrangement was called non-productive. CDR3 was defined by IMGT convention, running from the second conserved V-encoded cysteine to the conserved J-encoded phenylalanine. The earlier analysis of about 500 of the donors excluded sequences that lacked an unambiguous match to a single V gene segment. An earlier analysis of 587 of the donors classified V segments as functional when productive rearrangements were above 56.7% and as segregating when the standard deviation between donors was above 5%. To diagnose cytomegalovirus status from the catalog of TCR beta chain sequences, a statistical classification framework was built. V and J gene assignment, in a later analysis, came from comparing TCR nucleotide sequences with IMGT/GENE-DB human TR gene sequences. Using the TCRdist pipeline, a later analysis assigned CDR3 sequences along with most-parsimonious VDJ recombination scenarios. A later analysis defined each TCR beta chain by its CDR3 amino acid sequence plus V-gene family, and excluded reads lacking a unique V-gene family. To address suspected cross-contamination and a sequencing artifact, a later analysis removed some 620 highly shared, low-generation-probability nucleotide sequences. For each public chain, a later analysis derived a clonal expansion index from normalized ranks of inferred template counts within each repertoire. A later analysis computed generation probabilities with a VDJ recombination model fitted to out-of-frame rearrangements, and checked the results against IGoR. In a later analysis, hypergeometric tests were used to score TCR-TCR, TCR-HLA and TCR-CMV co-occurrence, with a repertoire-size bias correction applied to TCR pairs. To estimate false discovery rates, a later analysis permuted the HLA or CMV assignments 20 times. In a later analysis, co-occurring TCRs were grouped with DBSCAN, and TCRdist sequence similarity was added when clustering was performed within HLA-allele-positive subsets. Repertoires with fewer than 30,000 or more than 120,000 public chains, plus five repertoires with anomalous nucleotide sharing, were excluded from co-occurrence clustering. The table was pulled from immuneACCESS by TCRdb, which kept in-frame rearrangements only. Such tables lose some clones; where checked, under half of the loss comes from unresolved V genes, and the rest has no known cause. V and J calls and clone size come straight from that table; D and trimming were deduced from the DNA. The sample contains around 190,000 clones, over 60% of them found a single time. 0.9% to 1.2% of the sample comes from the top ten.

In total, 666 healthy bone marrow donors made up the cohort. All cohort members were sampled while nominally healthy, although unrecorded immune exposures were likely present. The donor was CMV seronegative and belonged to the group of more than 300 seronegative cohort members. Every donor gave a peripheral blood sample, and the peripheral blood mononuclear cells from that sample were used for TCR beta sequencing. The Qiagen DNeasy Blood Extraction Kit was used to extract genomic DNA from the blood cell samples. Turning to this clone: Its binding antigen is unknown. Base-call qualities are not available, and no considerably larger clone is one nucleotide away.

The CDR3 covers 13 residues, taking in both the cysteine and the phenylalanine. Kept here is only the CDR3 DNA, which spans 39 bases and is read in frame from base 1. V is reduced by 1 base and J by 3 bases, leaving a spacing of 6 bases between them. The germline V gene (reference sequence) provides CDR1 SSHAT and CDR2 FNYEAQ. Sequencing was done on a sample of PBMCs. The V gene is TRBV7-7 and the J gene is TRBJ2-5; the D gene is unclear. This receptor was taken from a woman in her forties in good health and CMV-seronegative. The DNA sequence is as follows: TGTGCCAGCAGCTTAGGACAAAAAGAGACCCAGTACTTC. The encoded protein is CASSLGQKETQYF.